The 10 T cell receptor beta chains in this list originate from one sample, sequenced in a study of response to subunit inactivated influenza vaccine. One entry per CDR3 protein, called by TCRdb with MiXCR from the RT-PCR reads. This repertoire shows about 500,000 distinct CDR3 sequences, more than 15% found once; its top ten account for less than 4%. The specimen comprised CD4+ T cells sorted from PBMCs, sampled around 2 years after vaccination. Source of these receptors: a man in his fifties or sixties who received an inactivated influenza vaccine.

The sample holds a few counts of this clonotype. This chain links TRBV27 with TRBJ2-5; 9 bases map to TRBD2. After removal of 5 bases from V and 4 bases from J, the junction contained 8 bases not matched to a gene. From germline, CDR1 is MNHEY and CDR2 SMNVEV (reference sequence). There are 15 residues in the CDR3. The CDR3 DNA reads TGTGCCAGCAGTCCGAGGGCGGGGGGGAGAGAGACCCAGTACTTC. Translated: CASSPRAGGRETQYF.

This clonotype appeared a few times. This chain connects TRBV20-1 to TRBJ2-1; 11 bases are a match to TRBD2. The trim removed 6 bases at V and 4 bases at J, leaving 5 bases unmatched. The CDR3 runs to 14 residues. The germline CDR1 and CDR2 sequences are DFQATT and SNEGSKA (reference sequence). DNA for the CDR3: TGCAGTGCACGGGGACTAGCGGATTACAATGAGCAGTTCTTC. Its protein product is CSARGLADYNEQFF.

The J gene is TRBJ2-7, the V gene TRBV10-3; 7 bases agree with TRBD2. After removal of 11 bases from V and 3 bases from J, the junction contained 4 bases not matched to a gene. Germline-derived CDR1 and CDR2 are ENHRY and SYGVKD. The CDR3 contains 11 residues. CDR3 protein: CAVGTNYEQYF. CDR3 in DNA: TGTGCCGTGGGGACTAACTACGAGCAGTACTTC.

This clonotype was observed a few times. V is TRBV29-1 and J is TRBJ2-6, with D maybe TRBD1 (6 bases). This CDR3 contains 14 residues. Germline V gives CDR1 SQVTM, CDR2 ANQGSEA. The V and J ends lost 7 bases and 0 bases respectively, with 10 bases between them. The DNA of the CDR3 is TGCAGCGCACAGGGTTCCTCTGGGGCCAACGTCCTGACTTTC. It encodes CSAQGSSGANVLTF.

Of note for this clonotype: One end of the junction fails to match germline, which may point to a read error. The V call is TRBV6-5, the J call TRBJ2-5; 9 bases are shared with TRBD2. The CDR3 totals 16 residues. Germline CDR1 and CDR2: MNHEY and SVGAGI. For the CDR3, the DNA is TGTGCCAGCAGTTACGATGCTAGCGGGGACCAAGAGACCGAGTACTTC. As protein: CASSYDASGDQETEYF.

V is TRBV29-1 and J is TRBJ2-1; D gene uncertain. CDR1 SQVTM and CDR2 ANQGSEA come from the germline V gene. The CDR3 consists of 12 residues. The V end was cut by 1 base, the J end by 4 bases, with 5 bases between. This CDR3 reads CSVEGNYNEQFF. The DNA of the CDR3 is TGCAGCGTTGAAGGTAATTACAATGAGCAGTTCTTC.

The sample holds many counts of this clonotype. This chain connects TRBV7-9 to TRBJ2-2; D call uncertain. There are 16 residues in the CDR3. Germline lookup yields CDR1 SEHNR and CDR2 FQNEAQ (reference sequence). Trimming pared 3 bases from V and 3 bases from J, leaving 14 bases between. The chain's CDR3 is CASSFFGEFHTGELFF. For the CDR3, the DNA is TGTGCCAGCAGCTTTTTTGGCGAGTTCCACACCGGGGAGCTGTTTTTT.

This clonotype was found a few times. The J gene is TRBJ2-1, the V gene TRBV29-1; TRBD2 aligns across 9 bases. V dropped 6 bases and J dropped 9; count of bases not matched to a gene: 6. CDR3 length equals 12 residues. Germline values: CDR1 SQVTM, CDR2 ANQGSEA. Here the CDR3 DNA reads TGCAGCGTCGCTAGCGGGGCTGGTGAGCAGTTCTTC. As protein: CSVASGAGEQFF.

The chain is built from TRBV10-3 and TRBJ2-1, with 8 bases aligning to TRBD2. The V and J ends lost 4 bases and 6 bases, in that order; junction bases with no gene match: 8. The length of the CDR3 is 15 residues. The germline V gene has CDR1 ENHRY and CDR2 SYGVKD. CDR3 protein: CAISAGLAGGNEQFF. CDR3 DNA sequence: TGTGCCATCAGTGCAGGATTGGCGGGGGGCAATGAGCAGTTCTTC.

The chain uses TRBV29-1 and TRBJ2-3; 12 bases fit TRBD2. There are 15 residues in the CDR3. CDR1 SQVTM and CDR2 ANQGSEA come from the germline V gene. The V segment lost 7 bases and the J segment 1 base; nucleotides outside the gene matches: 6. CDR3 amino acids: CSADGLAGRTDTQYF. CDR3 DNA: TGCAGCGCCGACGGACTAGCGGGACGCACAGATACGCAGTATTTT.